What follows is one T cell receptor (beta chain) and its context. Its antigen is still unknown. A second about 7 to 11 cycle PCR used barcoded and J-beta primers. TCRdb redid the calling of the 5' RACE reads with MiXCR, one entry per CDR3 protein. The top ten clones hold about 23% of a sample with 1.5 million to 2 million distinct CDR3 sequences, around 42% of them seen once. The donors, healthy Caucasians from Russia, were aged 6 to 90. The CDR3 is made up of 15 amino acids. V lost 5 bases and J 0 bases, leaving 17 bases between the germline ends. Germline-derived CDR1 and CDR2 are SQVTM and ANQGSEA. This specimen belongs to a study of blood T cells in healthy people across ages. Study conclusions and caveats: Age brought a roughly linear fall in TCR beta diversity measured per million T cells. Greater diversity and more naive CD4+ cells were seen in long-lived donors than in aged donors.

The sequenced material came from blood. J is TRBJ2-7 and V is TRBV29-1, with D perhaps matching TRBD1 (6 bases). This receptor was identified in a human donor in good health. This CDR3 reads CSVTSPMGASYEQYF. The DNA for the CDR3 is TGCAGCGTTACATCCCCCATGGGGGCCTCCTACGAGCAGTACTTC.